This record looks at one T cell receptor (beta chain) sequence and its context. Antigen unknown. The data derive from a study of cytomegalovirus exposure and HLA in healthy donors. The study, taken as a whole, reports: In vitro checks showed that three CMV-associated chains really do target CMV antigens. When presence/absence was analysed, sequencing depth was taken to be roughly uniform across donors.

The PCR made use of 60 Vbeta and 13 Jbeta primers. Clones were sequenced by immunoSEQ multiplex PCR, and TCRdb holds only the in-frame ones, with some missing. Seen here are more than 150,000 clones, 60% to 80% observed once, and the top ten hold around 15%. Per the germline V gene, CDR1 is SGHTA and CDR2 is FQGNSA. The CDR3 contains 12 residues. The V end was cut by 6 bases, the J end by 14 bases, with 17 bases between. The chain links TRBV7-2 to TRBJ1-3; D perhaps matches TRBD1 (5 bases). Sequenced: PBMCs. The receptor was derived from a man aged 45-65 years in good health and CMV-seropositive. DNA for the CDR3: TGTGCCAGCAGGCCTGATCAGGGCTCCGTATATTTT. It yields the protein CASRPDQGSVYF.